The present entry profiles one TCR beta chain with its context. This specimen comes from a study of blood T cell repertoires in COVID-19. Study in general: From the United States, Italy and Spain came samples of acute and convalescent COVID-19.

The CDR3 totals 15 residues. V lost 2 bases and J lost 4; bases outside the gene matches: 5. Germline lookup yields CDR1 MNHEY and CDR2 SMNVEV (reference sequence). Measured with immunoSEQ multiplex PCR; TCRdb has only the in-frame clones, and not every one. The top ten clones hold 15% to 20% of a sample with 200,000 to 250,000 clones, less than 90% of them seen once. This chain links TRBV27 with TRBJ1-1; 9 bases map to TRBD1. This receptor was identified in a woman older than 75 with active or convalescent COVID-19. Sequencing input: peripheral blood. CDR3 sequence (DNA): TGTGCCAGCAGTTTACTGGGACAGGGTCCCACTGAAGCTTTCTTT. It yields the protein CASSLLGQGPTEAFF.